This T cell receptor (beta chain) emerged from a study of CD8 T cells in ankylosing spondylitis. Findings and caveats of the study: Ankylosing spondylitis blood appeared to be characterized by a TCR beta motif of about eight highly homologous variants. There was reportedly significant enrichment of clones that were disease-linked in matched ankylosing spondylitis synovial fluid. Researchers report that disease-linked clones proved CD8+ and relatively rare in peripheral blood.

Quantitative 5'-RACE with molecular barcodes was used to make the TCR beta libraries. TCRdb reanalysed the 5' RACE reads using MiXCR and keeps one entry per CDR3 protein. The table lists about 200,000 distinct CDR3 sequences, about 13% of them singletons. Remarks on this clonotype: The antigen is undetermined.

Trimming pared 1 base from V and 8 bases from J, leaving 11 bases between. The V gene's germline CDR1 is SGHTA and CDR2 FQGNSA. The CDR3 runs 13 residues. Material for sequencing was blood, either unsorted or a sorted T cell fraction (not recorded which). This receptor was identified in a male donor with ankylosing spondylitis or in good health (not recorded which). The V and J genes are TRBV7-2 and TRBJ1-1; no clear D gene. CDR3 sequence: CASSLGRGREAFF. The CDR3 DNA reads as TGTGCCAGCAGCTTAGGGCGGGGTCGAGAAGCTTTCTTT.